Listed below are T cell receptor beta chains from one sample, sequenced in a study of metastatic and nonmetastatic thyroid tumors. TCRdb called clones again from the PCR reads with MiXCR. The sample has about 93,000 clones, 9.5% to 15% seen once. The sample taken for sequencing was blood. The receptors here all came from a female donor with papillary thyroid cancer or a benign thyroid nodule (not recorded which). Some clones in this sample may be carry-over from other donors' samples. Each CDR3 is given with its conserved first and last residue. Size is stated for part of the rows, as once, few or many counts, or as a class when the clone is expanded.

cdr3_aa: CASSPHWGATSYNEQFF; cdr3_length: 17; clone_size: few; v_call: TRBV28
cdr3_aa: CSARGGLTYEQYF; cdr3_length: 13; clone_size: many; v_call: TRBV20-1
cdr3_aa: CASSYGGCSGSPCYEQYF; cdr3_length: 18; clone_size: few; v_call: TRBV6-2/TRBV6-3
cdr3_aa: CAISLGLVEQYF; cdr3_length: 12; clone_size: few; v_call: TRBV28
cdr3_aa: CASSPGGGAYEQYF; cdr3_length: 14; clone_size: many; v_call: TRBV19
cdr3_aa: CAWARTGENAIYF; cdr3_length: 13; clone_size: many; v_call: TRBV30
cdr3_aa: CASSQGGQRDTGELFF; cdr3_length: 16; clone_size: many; v_call: TRBV11-3
cdr3_aa: CASNPGGGMGTGELFF; cdr3_length: 16; clone_size: few; v_call: TRBV27
cdr3_aa: CSARDTTVGNTIYF; cdr3_length: 14; clone_size: many; v_call: TRBV20-1
cdr3_aa: CASSFSQGPNTEAFF; cdr3_length: 15; clone_size: many; v_call: TRBV7-9
cdr3_aa: CASSRNQGADYEQYF; cdr3_length: 15; clone_size: many; v_call: TRBV18
cdr3_aa: CASSPGLAAYEQYF; cdr3_length: 14; clone_size: -; v_call: TRBV6-1
cdr3_aa: CASSLYRDTQNQPQHF; cdr3_length: 16; clone_size: -; v_call: TRBV5-1
cdr3_aa: CSAGRDIYSPLHF; cdr3_length: 13; clone_size: many; v_call: TRBV20-1
cdr3_aa: CASSEVPGQGIWVYTF; cdr3_length: 16; clone_size: -; v_call: TRBV2
cdr3_aa: CASSEGTTGGYTF; cdr3_length: 13; clone_size: many; v_call: TRBV2
cdr3_aa: CASSLALLAGDTGELFF; cdr3_length: 17; clone_size: -; v_call: TRBV5-1
cdr3_aa: CASSSPLYEQYF; cdr3_length: 12; clone_size: few; v_call: TRBV7-9
cdr3_aa: CASSLHGGNQPQHF; cdr3_length: 14; clone_size: many; v_call: TRBV5-5
cdr3_aa: CSSSGLNTEAFF; cdr3_length: 12; clone_size: many; v_call: TRBV20-1
cdr3_aa: CASSKIRTGAIEQYF; cdr3_length: 15; clone_size: many; v_call: TRBV6-1
cdr3_aa: CASSLSKGLGSYEQYF; cdr3_length: 16; clone_size: many; v_call: TRBV27
cdr3_aa: CASSIAGFQETQYF; cdr3_length: 14; clone_size: many; v_call: TRBV6-2/TRBV6-3
cdr3_aa: CASRAGVAEAFF; cdr3_length: 12; clone_size: -; v_call: TRBV28
cdr3_aa: CASSRPTGELFF; cdr3_length: 12; clone_size: many; v_call: TRBV18
cdr3_aa: CASSIGPRGANTGELFF; cdr3_length: 17; clone_size: many; v_call: TRBV19
cdr3_aa: CASSEWLGNKNIQYF; cdr3_length: 15; clone_size: many; v_call: TRBV6-1
cdr3_aa: CACSVSGGLYEQYF; cdr3_length: 14; clone_size: -; v_call: TRBV30
cdr3_aa: CASSVGEDRGKDTQYF; cdr3_length: 16; clone_size: many; v_call: TRBV9